The table lists the clone carrying this TCR beta chain with many counts. What it recognizes is unknown. Its ends do not fully match the called genes, so a read error is possible. These data are taken from a study of response to subunit inactivated influenza vaccine. The study, taken as a whole, reports: The authors suggested that every seasonal influenza vaccination recruits few new T cells.

This CDR3 is 14 amino acids long. CDR1 and CDR2 (germline): SGHTA, FQGNSA. TCRdb re-called the RT-PCR reads through MiXCR, storing one row per CDR3 protein. In the table there are more than 600,000 distinct CDR3 sequences, approximately 17% of which are singletons. The V call is TRBV7-2, the J call TRBJ2-3; no definite D call. The receptor was isolated from a man between 45 and 60 years old who received an inactivated influenza vaccine. The source material was PBMCs from blood, sampled about 5 days after vaccination. The CDR3 nucleotides are TGCGCCAGCAGCTTAGGACCAAGCACAGATACGCAGTATTTT. Protein product: CASSLGPSTDTQYF.